The rows below give T cell receptor beta chains drawn from one sample of a study of CD8+CD57+ T cells in acquired aplastic anemia. TCRdb ran MiXCR on the reads and lists one entry per CDR3 protein. The repertoire holds more than 150,000 distinct CDR3 sequences, with 45% to 60% as singletons. Input material: sorted CD4+, CD8+, or CD8+CD57+ T cells (not recorded which) from PBMCs. The receptor source for this set is a human donor with aplastic anemia. Both conserved end residues are part of each CDR3. The D gene is left open where the match is weak. Not every row has a clone size; where given, it reads once, few, many or a size class.

J gene,V gene,D gene,clone size,CDR3 protein,CDR3 DNA
TRBJ2-5,TRBV24-1,TRBD1,.,CATSDFGGTGMVETQYF,TGTGCCACCAGTGATTTCGGGGGGACAGGGATGGTGGAGACCCAGTACTTC
TRBJ2-1,TRBV19,TRBD1,.,CASSIPGQGADEQFF,TGTGCCAGTAGTATTCCGGGACAGGGGGCGGATGAGCAGTTCTTC
TRBJ1-6,TRBV5-1,TRBD1,.,CASSLEGQIYNSPLHF,TGCGCCAGCAGCTTGGAGGGACAGATATATAATTCACCCCTCCACTTT
TRBJ2-2,TRBV7-3,.,many,CASSLTAARTGELFF,TGTGCCAGCAGCTTAACAGCGGCTCGCACCGGGGAGCTGTTTTTT
TRBJ2-7,TRBV25-1,TRBD2,.,CASSQRPSGSVGTYEQYF,TGTGCCAGCAGCCAGAGGCCTAGCGGGTCCGTGGGTACCTACGAGCAGTACTTC
TRBJ2-7,TRBV29-1,TRBD1,.,CSVRQGLYEQYF,TGCAGCGTTCGACAGGGGTTATACGAGCAGTACTTC
TRBJ1-2,TRBV5-1,TRBD1,.,CASSQETGANYGYTF,TGCGCCAGCAGCCAAGAGACAGGGGCAAACTATGGCTACACCTTC
TRBJ2-5,TRBV30,.,.,CAWSSTPLGAQYF,TGTGCCTGGAGTTCTACTCCATTGGGGGCCCAGTACTTC
TRBJ2-6,TRBV2,.,.,CANSEGKAGANVLTF,TGTGCCAACTCTGAGGGGAAGGCGGGGGCCAACGTCCTGACTTTC
TRBJ2-7,TRBV29-1,TRBD1,.,CSVEPTGGHEQYF,TGCAGCGTTGAGCCGACAGGGGGCCACGAGCAGTACTTC
TRBJ2-3,TRBV28,.,many,CASSLGYTQYF,TGTGCCAGCAGCCTCGGGTATACGCAGTATTTT
TRBJ2-1,TRBV2,.,.,CASSGTGNNEQFF,TGTGCCAGCAGTGGAACAGGGAACAATGAGCAGTTCTTC
TRBJ1-5,TRBV15,TRBD1,.,CATSRASGGGQPQHF,TGTGCCACCAGCAGAGCTTCAGGGGGTGGTCAGCCCCAGCATTTT
TRBJ2-1,TRBV10-1,TRBD2,many,CASRTLAGLSNEQFF,TGCGCCAGCAGAACCCTAGCGGGGTTGTCCAATGAGCAGTTCTTC
TRBJ2-1,TRBV7-9,.,many,CASFEKSDEQFF,TGTGCCAGCTTTGAGAAGTCCGATGAGCAGTTCTTC
TRBJ2-7,TRBV7-2,TRBD2,.,CASSLGAGPYEQYF,TGTGCCAGCAGCTTAGGAGCGGGGCCCTACGAGCAGTACTTC
TRBJ2-1,TRBV19,.,once,CASSINSPGLKFF,TGTGCCAGTAGTATCAACAGTCCGGGACTGAAGTTCTTC
TRBJ2-2,TRBV6-4,.,many,CASSAAQTGELFF,TGTGCCAGCAGTGCCGCTCAAACCGGGGAGCTGTTTTTT
TRBJ2-7,TRBV2,TRBD2,many,CASSRTSGTPYEQYF,TGTGCCAGCAGCCGGACTAGCGGGACCCCCTACGAGCAGTACTTC
TRBJ1-1,TRBV7-9,.,.,CASSPSHNTEAFF,TGTGCCAGCAGTCCAAGTCATAACACTGAAGCTTTCTTT
TRBJ1-4,TRBV19,TRBD1,many,CASSGGRGPANEKLFF,TGTGCCTCAAGCGGAGGGAGGGGGCCAGCTAATGAAAAACTGTTTTTT
TRBJ1-1,TRBV19,.,many,CASNRDRGTEAFF,TGTGCCAGTAATAGGGATAGGGGAACTGAAGCTTTCTTT